This T cell receptor beta chain was recovered during a study of cytomegalovirus exposure and HLA in healthy donors listed by TCRdb under 2017. Describing the broader study: According to an earlier analysis of around 600 of the donors, about 179 million T cells yielded 90 million to 140 million unique TCR beta sequences and about 300 Gb of sequence data. Rather than using new phenotypic data, the later analysis identified candidate immune exposures from TCR beta sequences and from how often those sequences occurred across donors. Because of strong linkage in the cohort, roughly five DR-DQ haplotypes were treated as single units for association and clustering. An early release covering over 500 HLA-typed donors comprised roughly 300 gigabases of sequencing data and approximately 85 million unique TCR sequences. An earlier analysis of fewer than 750 of the donors used high-throughput TCR beta sequencing to judge whether each TCR beta V gene segment behaved as functional or pseudogenic. Donor age, sex, ethnicity and CMV serostatus were compiled alongside the repertoire data. Along with the roughly 670-subject first cohort, a separate validation cohort of over a hundred different subjects was used. Both class I and class II loci were covered by HLA typing, at four-digit resolution. All discovery cohort repertoires had been generated using a single sequencing platform. A later genetic analysis used genome-wide SNP genotypes for about three fifths of the 666 donors, treating that subset as a discovery cohort. To predict cytomegalovirus infection status, the study combined high-throughput TCR immunosequencing, statistical association of individual TCRs with disease status, and machine learning. A later analysis re-analyzed previously published TCR beta repertoires from several hundred donors and added high-resolution HLA genotyping to study TCR occurrence patterns. Across 300 to 400 genotyped donors of the cohort, an average of roughly 250,000 unique TCR beta nucleotide sequences per donor were sequenced, and roughly 18% of those sequences were non-productive. The aim of the study was to test whether cataloging public T cell receptors could identify signatures of past pathogen exposure. Of the approximately 400 genotyped donors, 65% to 90% were placed in the genetic ancestry cluster associated with self-reported Caucasian donors. Typing coverage differed by locus: A, B, C, DRB1 and DQB1 were typed in roughly 620-630 donors, DQA1 in 500 to 550, DPA1 in around 610, and DPB1 in roughly 470. The T cell repertoires of about 700 subjects were profiled by immunosequencing and related to cytomegalovirus serostatus. Broad study findings and their caveats: A later genetic analysis reported fewer N-insertions in productive TCRs among donors in an Asian-associated ancestry cluster than the roughly 620-donor mean. When HLA alleles, especially DR and DQ, strongly co-occurred, TCR associations were difficult to assign to individual alleles. The cohort was sequenced for TCR beta chains only, and without alpha or paired-chain data the features that could be detected were limited. A further reported finding was that TCR beta sequences accurately predicted the HLA-A and HLA-B alleles for most subjects in the first cohort. Because some donors lacked HLA typing at each locus, the association tests relied only on the typed subset. According to the authors, the approach could potentially be generalized to other disease states and immunological phenotypes. A later analysis reported that several top co-occurrence clusters appeared linked to parvovirus B19, influenza, CMV and Epstein-Barr virus. Most CMV-associated TCR beta chains appeared to be HLA-restricted in a later analysis, and the HLA associations seemed to be driven largely by CMV exposure. The presence/absence analyses assumed that sequencing depth was roughly uniform across donors, and that assumption may not be true. The study gave a list of about 170 TCR beta chains associated with cytomegalovirus. Because counts were too low, some 17 rarely observed V segments, including chromosome 9 orphons, were left out of the earlier analysis of approximately 500 of the donors. In a later analysis, HLA-associated TCR beta chains were found to be more clonally expanded and to have lower generation probabilities than equally common non-associated chains. Linkage disequilibrium might explain the correlated functional status among segregating V segments, but an unknown experimental factor could not be excluded. At a false discovery rate of 0.05, a later analysis linked fewer than 20,000 TCR beta sequences to specific HLA alleles. V-gene and J-gene trimming of TCR beta chains was associated with a missense DCLRE1C variant in a later genetic analysis, and the association was replicated in an independent cohort. In both the original and validation cohorts, the classifier was reported to diagnose cytomegalovirus status with high specificity and sensitivity. Immune exposure information for the cohort was limited to CMV serostatus. A few of the identified cytomegalovirus-associated TCR beta chains were confirmed in vitro to be specific for cytomegalovirus antigens. A later analysis found that TCR association rates varied across HLA loci, with DRB1 alleles showing the most associated TCRs and HLA-C alleles the fewest. In an earlier analysis of fewer than 700 of the donors, most TCR beta V segments appeared in productive rearrangements about 87% or about 30% of the time, broadly matching IMGT annotations. Most TCR sequences were seen in very few donors, while some public TCRs were found in many individuals. Some IMGT-functional V segments, including TRBV6-2 and TRBV6-3, could not be told apart with the 87-base-pair reads, so those segments were excluded. The sequencing pipeline was judged likely to have produced a cluster of highly shared sequence variants as a technical artifact.

In total, roughly 670 healthy bone marrow donors made up the cohort. At the time of sampling, every cohort member was nominally healthy, though immune exposures that went unrecorded were likely present. The donor was CMV seronegative and belonged to the group of more than 300 seronegative cohort members. A peripheral blood sample was provided by each donor, and peripheral blood mononuclear cells were used for TCR beta sequencing. Genomic DNA was extracted from the blood cell samples with the Qiagen DNeasy Blood Extraction Kit. The library was built by means of the immunoSEQ multiplex PCR assay. The multiplex PCR relied on a mix of 60 forward primers for TCR Vbeta segments and 13 reverse primers for TCR Jbeta segments. The CDR3 region of rearranged TCR beta genes was amplified from genomic DNA with a multiplex PCR assay. Amplified TCR beta libraries were sequenced as 87-base-pair reads on the Illumina HiSeq System. On the study's bioinformatics: A later analysis counted about 80 million unique TCR beta chains across the 550 to 750 repertoires, and roughly 9.9 million of these chains were shared by at least two donors. Raw reads were error-corrected and collapsed into unique sequences by a nearest-neighbor algorithm in which closely related sequences were merged to remove PCR and sequencing errors. To assign V, D and J gene segments, CDR3 sequences were aligned to IMGT reference sequences. For a sequence to be retained, at least a six-nucleotide match to both a V gene segment and a J gene segment was required. Rearrangements were classified as productive when the CDR3 lacked stop codons and remained in frame with V and J, and all other rearrangements were classified as non-productive. Following IMGT convention, CDR3 was defined as the stretch from the second conserved V-encoded cysteine up to the conserved J-encoded phenylalanine. The earlier analysis of 500 to 600 of the donors excluded sequences that lacked an unambiguous match to a single V gene segment. In an earlier analysis of 450 to 700 of the donors, V segments were called functional above 56.7% productive rearrangements and were called segregating when the between-donor standard deviation exceeded 5%. To diagnose cytomegalovirus status from the catalog of TCR beta chain sequences, a statistical classification framework was built. A later analysis assigned V and J genes by comparing TCR nucleotide sequences with IMGT/GENE-DB human TR gene sequences. The TCRdist pipeline was used in a later analysis to assign CDR3 sequences and most-parsimonious VDJ recombination scenarios. In a later analysis, each TCR beta chain was defined by its CDR3 amino acid sequence together with its V-gene family, and reads without a unique V-gene family were excluded. A later analysis removed over 500 highly shared, low-generation-probability nucleotide sequences to deal with suspected cross-contamination and a sequencing artifact. A later analysis calculated a clonal expansion index for each public chain from normalized within-repertoire ranks of inferred template counts. A later analysis computed generation probabilities with a VDJ recombination model fitted to out-of-frame rearrangements, and checked the results against IGoR. A later analysis scored TCR-TCR, TCR-HLA and TCR-CMV co-occurrence with hypergeometric tests, applying a repertoire-size bias correction to TCR pairs. False discovery rates were estimated in a later analysis by permuting HLA or CMV assignments 20 times. In a later analysis, co-occurring TCRs were grouped using DBSCAN, with TCRdist sequence similarity added in when clustering inside HLA-allele-positive subsets. Co-occurrence clustering excluded repertoires with fewer than 30,000 or more than 120,000 public chains, plus five with anomalous nucleotide sharing. Sourced from immuneACCESS, this table was stored by TCRdb with only in-frame sequences that have V and J called. A share of the clones is absent; for the studies checked, an unresolved V gene accounts for under half, and the remainder has no known explanation. For V, J and clone size, that table is used; D and trimming come from the DNA. The sample contains about 180,000 clones, 79% of them found a single time. Approximately 0.69% of the sample rests with the top ten.

For CDR1 and CDR2, the germline V gene lists SGDLS and YYNGEE. Trimming takes 4 bases off V and 1 base off J; junction bases not matched to a gene: 9. The CDR3 runs 17 amino acids, cysteine and phenylalanine included. The retained sequence is limited to the CDR3, 51 bases, with the frame set at the first base. As to this clone: It has no known antigen specificity. Within one base of it there is no much larger clone, and no base qualities were kept.

The sequence is built from TRBV9 and TRBJ1-3; TRBD1 fits 9 bases in the junction. The sequencing input was PBMCs. The source is a woman between 35 and 50 years old in good health and CMV-seronegative. CDR3 protein: CASSPGGTGLSGNTIYF. The DNA is as follows: TGTGCCAGCAGCCCAGGGGGGACAGGGCTATCTGGAAACACCATATATTTT.